Each of the 2 T cell receptor beta chains below was sequenced from the same sample in a study of CD8 T cells in Susac syndrome. Random hexamers primed reverse transcription of about 0.45 to 1 ug RNA. TCRdb called the immunoSEQ multiplex PCR reads again in MiXCR, with one record for every CDR3 protein. The sample records roughly 110,000 distinct CDR3 sequences, 85% to 95% being singletons. Material: CD8+ T cells from PBMCs. The receptor set was obtained from a human donor in good health.

The DNA for the CDR3 is TGTGCCAGCAGTGAATACAGGGATCATCAGCCCCAGCATTTT. It encodes CASSEYRDHQPQHF. The chain combines TRBV6-1 with TRBJ1-5; tentative D call: TRBD1 (6 bases). The CDR3 sequence is 14 residues long. Trimming stripped 2 bases from V and 5 bases from J, with 10 bases between. CDR1 is MNHNS, CDR2 SASEGT, per germline.

The rearrangement joins TRBV7-2 to TRBJ2-5; TRBD2 aligns across 11 bases. V dropped 3 bases and J dropped 1; count of bases not matched to a gene: 4. Per germline, CDR1 SGHTA and CDR2 FQGNSA. The CDR3 length is 16 residues. As DNA, the CDR3 is TGTGCCAGCAGCTTCGCCGGGACTAGCGGCCAAGAGACCCAGTACTTC. This encodes CASSFAGTSGQETQYF.